This TCR beta chain is from a study of blood T cell repertoires in COVID-19. TCRdb keeps only in-frame clones here, not all; method: immunoSEQ multiplex PCR. The sample holds 400,000 or so clones, around 87% seen once. CDR3 length equals 15 residues. The V and J ends lost 4 bases and 3 bases respectively, with 16 bases between them. Germline V gene data show CDR1 as SNHLY and CDR2 as FYNNEI. This clonotype originated in a man aged 35-49 years in a cohort exposed to, infected with or recovered from COVID-19 (not recorded which). Sequencing was carried out using PBMCs or T cells enriched from blood (not recorded which). J is TRBJ2-7 and V is TRBV2, with D perhaps matching TRBD1 (7 bases). This chain's CDR3 is CASSAQGGTFYEQYF. In DNA, the CDR3 is TGTGCCAGCAGTGCCCAGGGGGGCACCTTCTACGAGCAGTACTTC.